These T cell receptor beta chains were read from a single sample in a study of blood T cell repertoires in COVID-19. Measured with immunoSEQ multiplex PCR; TCRdb has only the in-frame clones, and not every one. The sample includes over 30,000 clones, 85% of them seen just once. The sequencing input was peripheral blood. Receptors originate from a woman in her sixties with active COVID-19. The CDR3 runs from the conserved cysteine through the conserved F or W. Fields, in order: D gene, J gene, clone size, V gene, CDR3 protein, CDR3 DNA. The D gene is left open where the match is weak. Size is stated for part of the rows, as once, few or many counts, or as a class when the clone is expanded.

NA	TRBJ1-5	NA	TRBV19	CASSQQGKPQHF	TGTGCCAGTAGCCAGCAGGGGAAGCCCCAGCATTTT
NA	TRBJ1-2	NA	TRBV4-1	CASSQDTVPSYGYTF	TGCGCCAGCAGCCAAGACACCGTACCTAGCTATGGCTACACCTTC
NA	TRBJ2-2	NA	TRBV10-2	CASSDRAVNTGELFF	TGCGCCAGCAGTGATAGAGCTGTGAACACCGGGGAGCTGTTTTTT
TRBD2	TRBJ2-7	NA	TRBV15	CATSRPYGGEQYF	TGTGCCACCAGCAGACCTTACGGGGGGGAGCAGTACTTC
NA	TRBJ1-1	NA	TRBV5-6	CASSLAEGWLGNTEAFF	TGTGCCAGCAGCTTGGCAGAGGGCTGGTTGGGAAACACTGAAGCTTTCTTT
NA	TRBJ2-1	NA	TRBV6-1	CASSERGSEQFF	TGTGCCAGCAGTGAAAGGGGGAGTGAGCAGTTCTTC
TRBD1	TRBJ2-5	NA	TRBV19	CASRPDRGSGETQYF	TGTGCCAGTAGACCCGACAGGGGGTCTGGGGAGACCCAGTACTTC
NA	TRBJ2-3	NA	TRBV27	CASSLLAADTQYF	TGTGCCAGCAGTTTATTGGCCGCAGATACGCAGTATTTT
NA	TRBJ2-7	NA	TRBV7-2	CASSLVRLRDKSYEQYF	TGTGCCAGCAGCTTAGTTCGTTTGCGGGATAAGTCCTACGAGCAGTACTTC
NA	TRBJ2-1	NA	TRBV2	CASREDTSAYNEQFF	TGTGCCAGCAGAGAGGACACCTCAGCTTACAATGAGCAGTTCTTC
NA	TRBJ1-2	NA	TRBV9	CASSASGALGYTF	TGTGCCAGCAGCGCCTCAGGGGCCCTTGGCTACACCTTC
NA	TRBJ1-5	few	TRBV6-5	CASSYSGGGNQPQHF	TGTGCCAGCAGTTACTCAGGAGGGGGCAATCAGCCCCAGCATTTT
NA	TRBJ2-2	NA	TRBV4-2	CASSQEVGGPSTGELFF	TGTGCCAGCAGCCAAGAAGTCGGAGGGCCGAGCACCGGGGAGCTGTTTTTT
TRBD2	TRBJ2-7	NA	TRBV9	CASSPSPGTSGNEQYF	TGTGCCAGCAGCCCGAGCCCCGGGACTAGCGGTAATGAGCAGTACTTC
TRBD2	TRBJ2-1	NA	TRBV11-3	CASSSGGTSGAEQFF	TGTGCCAGCAGCTCCGGGGGGACTAGCGGAGCTGAGCAGTTCTTC